This T cell receptor beta chain derives from a study of lymphopenia after photon versus proton radiotherapy. CDR1 and CDR2 (germline): SGHAT, FQNNGV. Trimming removed 1 base at V and 1 base at J, with 8 bases between. This CDR3 is 15 amino acids long. TCRdb keeps only in-frame clones here, not all; method: immunoSEQ multiplex PCR. The table includes 65,000 to 85,000 clones, just under 95% detected once. This clonotype originated in a woman aged 40 to 50 with cholangiocarcinoma. The sample consisted of peripheral blood, taken from a patient treated with photon-based radiotherapy. The rearrangement links TRBV11-2 to TRBJ1-5; no reliable D call. The CDR3 here is CASSLGVLSNQPQHF. The CDR3 DNA reads as TGTGCCAGCAGCTTAGGGGTTTTGAGCAATCAGCCCCAGCATTTT.